This record concerns one T cell receptor beta chain sequence. What it recognizes is unknown. This entry is derived from a study of cytomegalovirus exposure and HLA in healthy donors. Overall study context: As an earlier analysis found, about 190 million T cells yielded 95 million to 130 million unique TCR beta sequences.

A multiplex PCR was run with 60 Vbeta primers and 13 Jbeta primers. The method was immunoSEQ multiplex PCR; TCRdb's version includes in-frame clones alone and lacks a portion of them. The table records approximately 190,000 clones, 55% to 75% of them present only once. Germline V gene sequence: CDR1 MNHNY, CDR2 SVGAGI (reference sequence). The CDR3 sequence is 14 residues long. V lost 2 bases and J lost 2, with 8 bases in between. Regarding the study as a whole: For TCR beta chains, V- and J-gene trimming was later linked to a missense DCLRE1C variant. A prior analysis recorded that most TCR beta V segments were productive about 90% or about 30% of the time. A later analysis showed TCR association rates differing by HLA locus, peaking at DRB1 and lowest at HLA-C.

The source material was PBMCs. This chain joins TRBV6-6 and TRBJ2-3, with D possibly being TRBD1 (5 bases). This receptor was identified in a man aged 35 to 55 in good health and CMV-seropositive. Here the CDR3 reads CASSYPGNTDTQYF. As DNA, the CDR3 is TGTGCCAGCAGTTACCCAGGGAACACAGATACGCAGTATTTT.